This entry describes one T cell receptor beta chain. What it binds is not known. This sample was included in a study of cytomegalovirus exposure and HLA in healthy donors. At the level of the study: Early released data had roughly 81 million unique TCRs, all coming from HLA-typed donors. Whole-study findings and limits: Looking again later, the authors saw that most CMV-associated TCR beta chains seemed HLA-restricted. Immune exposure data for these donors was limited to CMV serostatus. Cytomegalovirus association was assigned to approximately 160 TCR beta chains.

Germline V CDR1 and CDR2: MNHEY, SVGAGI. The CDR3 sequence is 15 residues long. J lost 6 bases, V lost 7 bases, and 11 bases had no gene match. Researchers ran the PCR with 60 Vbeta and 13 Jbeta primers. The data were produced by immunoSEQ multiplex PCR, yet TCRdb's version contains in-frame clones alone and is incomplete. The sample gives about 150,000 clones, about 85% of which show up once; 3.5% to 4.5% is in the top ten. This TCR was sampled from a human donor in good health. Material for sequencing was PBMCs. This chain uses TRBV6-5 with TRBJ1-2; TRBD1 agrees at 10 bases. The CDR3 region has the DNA TGTGCCAGCAAGCTCAGGACAGGGGGGATGGATGGCTACACCTTC. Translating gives CASKLRTGGMDGYTF.